Following are 11 T cell receptor beta chains from one sample sequenced in a study of identical twins. TCRdb ran MiXCR on the 5' RACE reads and lists one entry per CDR3 protein. Among about 340,000 distinct CDR3 sequences listed, roughly an eighth were seen once. The same specimen was also included in a second study, on yellow fever vaccine responses in identical twins.

The sample consisted of CD8+ T cells sorted from blood. These receptors all come from a woman aged 18 to 35 in good health.

This clonotype was counted ten times or more. V and J are TRBV3-1 and TRBJ2-2; D possibly corresponds to TRBD1 (6 bases). The CDR3 sequence is 17 residues long. The germline V gene has CDR1 LGHDT and CDR2 YNNKEL (reference sequence). V lost 0 bases to trimming and J lost 4 bases, with 15 bases between them. The CDR3 loop is CASSQDRGDRFTGELFF. CDR3 in DNA: TGTGCCAGCAGCCAAGACAGGGGCGACAGGTTCACCGGGGAGCTGTTTTTT.

The sample holds a few counts of this clonotype. This chain connects TRBV3-1 to TRBJ2-2, with TRBD2 identical over 13 bases. The CDR3 sequence is 17 residues long. V was pared by 1 base and J by 7 bases, with 6 bases of the junction left unmatched. CDR1 is LGHDT and CDR2 is YNNKEL in the germline V gene (reference sequence). CDR3 in DNA: TGTGCCAGCAGCCAAGCGACTAGCGGGGGGCAGAGCGGGGAGCTGTTTTTT. Its protein product is CASSQATSGGQSGELFF.

The sample holds a few counts of this clonotype. The chain couples TRBV12-3 or TRBV12-4 to TRBJ2-5; 11 bases map to TRBD2. CDR3 length equals 15 residues. V was clipped by 7 bases and J by 5 bases; unmatched bases: 9. The CDR3 reads CASTPGLAERETQYF. The CDR3 DNA reads TGTGCCAGCACCCCGGGACTAGCGGAGAGGGAGACCCAGTACTTC.

CDR3 loop: CASKDSYEQYF. The CDR3 DNA sequence: TGTGCCAGCAAGGATTCCTACGAGCAGTACTTC. This chain connects TRBV6-1 to TRBJ2-7; D is undetermined. V lost 7 bases, J lost 1 base, and 5 bases lay in between. The CDR3 is made up of 11 amino acids. Germline CDR1 and CDR2: MNHNS and SASEGT.

This clonotype occurred a few times. This chain links TRBV12-3 or TRBV12-4 with TRBJ1-5; D is unclear. This CDR3 has 13 amino acids. V lost 3 bases and J 7 bases, leaving 10 bases between the germline ends. In DNA form, the CDR3 reads TGTGCCAGCAGTTTGGCCGGGCGACAGCCCCAGCATTTT. As protein: CASSLAGRQPQHF.

The rearrangement links TRBV20-1 to TRBJ2-3; 9 nucleotides line up with TRBD2. J gave up 4 bases and V 2 bases, and 10 bases lay outside the gene matches. CDR1 DFQATT and CDR2 SNEGSKA come from the germline V gene (reference sequence). The CDR3 totals 16 residues. In nucleotides, the CDR3 is TGCAGTGCTAGAAACCGCGGGGGGGGGAGCGCAGATACGCAGTATTTT. Its translation: CSARNRGGGSADTQYF.

The genes are TRBV9 and TRBJ2-4, with 7 nucleotides matching TRBD1. After removal of 0 bases from V and 8 bases from J, the junction contained 11 bases not matched to a gene. This CDR3 is 16 amino acids long. CDR1 is SGDLS and CDR2 is YYNGEE in the germline V gene. This CDR3 reads CASSVDWGKGADIQYF. The DNA for the CDR3 is TGTGCCAGCAGCGTAGATTGGGGAAAGGGGGCAGACATTCAGTACTTC. Drawing the rest from reference TRBV9 and TRBJ2-4, the complete variable domain is DSGVTQTPKHLITATGQRVTLRCSPRSGDLSVYWYQQSLDQGLQFLIQYYNGEERAKGNILERFSAQQFPDLHSELNLSSLELGDSALYFCASSVDWGKGADIQYFGAGTRLSVL.

This clonotype was recorded a few times. This chain connects TRBV28 to TRBJ2-7; D not resolved. The germline V gene encodes CDR1 MDHEN and CDR2 SYDVKM. The CDR3 spans 13 residues. Trimming stripped 2 bases from V and 3 bases from J, with 8 bases between. In DNA, the CDR3 is TGTGCCAGCAGTTTAGGGTCAAACTACGAGCAGTACTTC. It translates to CASSLGSNYEQYF.

V gene TRBV20-1 combines with J gene TRBJ2-7; D is unclear. Between the trimmed V and J ends, which lost 1 base and 3 bases, there was a span of 10 bases. This CDR3 region has 13 residues. Germline lookup yields CDR1 DFQATT and CDR2 SNEGSKA (reference sequence). DNA for the CDR3: TGCAGTGCTAGAGTGGGCAGTTTCTACGAGCAGTACTTC. This sequence encodes CSARVGSFYEQYF.

This clonotype has a handful of counts. The chain employs TRBV15 and TRBJ2-6; D is unclear. There are 15 residues in the CDR3. Between the trimmed V and J ends, which lost 4 bases and 2 bases, there was a span of 9 bases. Germline V gene sequence: CDR1 LNHNV, CDR2 YYDKDF (reference sequence). DNA for the CDR3: TGTGCCACCAGCAACCACATTGCTGGGGCCAACGTCCTGACTTTC. Protein sequence: CATSNHIAGANVLTF.

The CDR3: CASRAGTGESYGYTF. CDR3 bases: TGTGCCAGCAGGGCCGGGACAGGGGAGTCCTATGGCTACACCTTC. The chain employs TRBV6-2 or TRBV6-3 and TRBJ1-2; TRBD1 agrees at 10 bases. Unmatched junction bases numbered 8, after V lost 6 bases and J lost 4 bases. This CDR3 has 15 amino acids. Germline V gene lookup returns CDR1 MNHEY and CDR2 SVGEGT.